This TCR beta chain derives from a study of shared clonotypes between healthy human individuals. Every one of the donors was a Caucasian adult that lived in Nashville, Tennessee. CD4+ cells underwent separation, giving CD45RA+ naive and CD45RA-negative memory subsets. General observations from the study: Incomplete sequencing of sorted subsets was indicated by rarefaction despite large depth.

On this clone: Its matching antigen is unknown.

TCRdb's table, derived via immunoSEQ multiplex PCR, lists solely in-frame clones and lacks some. The table shows under 600,000 clones, with 97% occurring only once. The trim removed 5 bases at V and 7 bases at J, leaving 6 bases unmatched. Germline V gene sequence: CDR1 MDHEN, CDR2 SYDVKM. CDR3 length: 13 residues. Sequenced material: naive CD4+ T cells sorted from blood. Subset of the sample: CD45RA+ positively selected. This chain connects TRBV28 to TRBJ2-5; 8 nucleotides align to TRBD1. This sequence originates from a woman aged 25 to 39 in good health. The CDR3 loop reads CASSPDRVGTQYF. CDR3 DNA sequence: TGTGCCAGCAGTCCGGACAGGGTAGGGACCCAGTACTTC.